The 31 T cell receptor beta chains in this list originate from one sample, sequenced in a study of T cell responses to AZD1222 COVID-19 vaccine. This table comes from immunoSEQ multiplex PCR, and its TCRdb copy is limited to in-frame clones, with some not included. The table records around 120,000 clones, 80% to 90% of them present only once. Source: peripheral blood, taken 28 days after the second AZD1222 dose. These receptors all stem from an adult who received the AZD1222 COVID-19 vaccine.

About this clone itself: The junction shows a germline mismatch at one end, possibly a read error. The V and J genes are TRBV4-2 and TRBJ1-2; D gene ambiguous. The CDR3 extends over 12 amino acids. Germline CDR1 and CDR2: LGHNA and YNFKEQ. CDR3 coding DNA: TGTGCCAGCAGCCAAGGGGATGGTGGGGTATACTTC. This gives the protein CASSQGDGGVYF.

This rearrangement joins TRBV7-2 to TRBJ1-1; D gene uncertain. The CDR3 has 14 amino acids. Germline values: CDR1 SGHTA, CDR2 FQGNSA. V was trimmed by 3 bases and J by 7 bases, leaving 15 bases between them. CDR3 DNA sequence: TGTGCCAGCAGCTTCGTCATAGCGGGTATTGAAGCTTTCTTT. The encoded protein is CASSFVIAGIEAFF.

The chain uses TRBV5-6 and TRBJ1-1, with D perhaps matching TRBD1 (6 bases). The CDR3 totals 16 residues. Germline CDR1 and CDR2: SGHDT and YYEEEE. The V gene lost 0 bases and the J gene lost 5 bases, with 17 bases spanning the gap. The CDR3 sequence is CASSLERTAGLTEAFF. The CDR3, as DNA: TGTGCCAGCAGCTTGGAGCGGACAGCGGGTCTTACTGAAGCTTTCTTT.

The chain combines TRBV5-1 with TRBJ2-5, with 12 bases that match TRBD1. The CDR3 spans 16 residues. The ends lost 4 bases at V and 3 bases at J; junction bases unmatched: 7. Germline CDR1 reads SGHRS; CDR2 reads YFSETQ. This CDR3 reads CASSRGQGAREETQYF. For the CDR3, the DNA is TGCGCCAGCAGCCGGGGACAGGGGGCTCGAGAAGAGACCCAGTACTTC.

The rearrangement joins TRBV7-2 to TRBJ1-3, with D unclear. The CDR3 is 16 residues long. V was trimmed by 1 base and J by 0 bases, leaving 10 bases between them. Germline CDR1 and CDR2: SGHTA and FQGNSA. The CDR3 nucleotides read TGTGCCAGCAGCTTAGTTCCAGCTACCTCTGGAAACACCATATATTTT. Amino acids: CASSLVPATSGNTIYF.

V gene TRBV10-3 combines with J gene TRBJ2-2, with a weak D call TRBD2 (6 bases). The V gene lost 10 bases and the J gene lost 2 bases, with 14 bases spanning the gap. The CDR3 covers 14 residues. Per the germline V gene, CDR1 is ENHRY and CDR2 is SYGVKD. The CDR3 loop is CATLASVNTGELFF. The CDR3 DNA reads TGTGCCACCTTGGCTAGCGTCAACACCGGGGAGCTGTTTTTT.

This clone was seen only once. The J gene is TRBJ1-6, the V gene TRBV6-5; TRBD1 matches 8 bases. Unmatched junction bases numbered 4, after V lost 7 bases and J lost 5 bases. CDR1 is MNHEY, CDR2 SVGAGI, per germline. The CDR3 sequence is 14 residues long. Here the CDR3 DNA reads TGTGCCAGCAAGCCGGGACAGGATAATTCACCCCTCCACTTT. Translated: CASKPGQDNSPLHF.

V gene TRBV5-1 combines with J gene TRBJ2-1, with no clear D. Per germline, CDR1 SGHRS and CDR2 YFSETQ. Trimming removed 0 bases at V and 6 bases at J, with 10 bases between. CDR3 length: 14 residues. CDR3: CASSLVPSGNEQFF. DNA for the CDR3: TGCGCCAGCAGCTTGGTCCCCTCCGGCAATGAGCAGTTCTTC.

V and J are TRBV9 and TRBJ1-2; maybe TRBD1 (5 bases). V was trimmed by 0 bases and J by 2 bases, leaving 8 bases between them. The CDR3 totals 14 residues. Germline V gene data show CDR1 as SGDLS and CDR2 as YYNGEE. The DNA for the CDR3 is TGTGCCAGCAGCGTAGGGACACCAAACTATGGCTACACCTTC. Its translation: CASSVGTPNYGYTF.

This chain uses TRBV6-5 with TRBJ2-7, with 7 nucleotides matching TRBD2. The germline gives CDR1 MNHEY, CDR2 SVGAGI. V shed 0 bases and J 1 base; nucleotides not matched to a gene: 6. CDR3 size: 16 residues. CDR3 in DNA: TGTGCCAGCAGTTACTCGCTAGCGGTAGTGTCCTACGAGCAGTACTTC. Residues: CASSYSLAVVSYEQYF.

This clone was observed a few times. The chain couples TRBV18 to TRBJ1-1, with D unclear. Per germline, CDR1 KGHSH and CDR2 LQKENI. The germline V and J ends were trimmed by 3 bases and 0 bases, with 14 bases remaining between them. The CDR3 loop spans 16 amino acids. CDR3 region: CASSPWVGRMNTEAFF. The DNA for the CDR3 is TGTGCCAGCTCACCCTGGGTCGGACGGATGAACACTGAAGCTTTCTTT.

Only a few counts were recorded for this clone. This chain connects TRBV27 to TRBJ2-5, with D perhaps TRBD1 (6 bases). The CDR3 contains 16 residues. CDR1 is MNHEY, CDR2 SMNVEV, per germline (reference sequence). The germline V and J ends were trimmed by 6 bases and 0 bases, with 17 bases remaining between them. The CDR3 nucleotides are TGTGCCAGCAGCCCTCAGGGGTACCTTAACCAAGAGACCCAGTACTTC. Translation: CASSPQGYLNQETQYF.

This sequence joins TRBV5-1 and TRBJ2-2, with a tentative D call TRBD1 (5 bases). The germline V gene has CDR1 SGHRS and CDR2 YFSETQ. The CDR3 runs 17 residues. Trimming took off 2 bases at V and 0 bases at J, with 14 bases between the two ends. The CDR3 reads CASSFTTVIANTGELFF. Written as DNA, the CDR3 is TGCGCCAGCAGCTTTACGACAGTAATTGCGAACACCGGGGAGCTGTTTTTT.

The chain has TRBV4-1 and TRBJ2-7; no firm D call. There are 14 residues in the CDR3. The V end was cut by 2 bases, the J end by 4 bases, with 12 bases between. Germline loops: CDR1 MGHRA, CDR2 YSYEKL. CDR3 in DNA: TGCGCCAGCAGCCAATCCCCATCGGGTTACGAGCAGTACTTC. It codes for CASSQSPSGYEQYF.

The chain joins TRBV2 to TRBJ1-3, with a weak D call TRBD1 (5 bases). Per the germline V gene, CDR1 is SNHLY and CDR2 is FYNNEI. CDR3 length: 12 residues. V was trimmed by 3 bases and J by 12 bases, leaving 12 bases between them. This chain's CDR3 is CASSDLRGLIYF. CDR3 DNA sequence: TGTGCCAGCAGTGATTTAAGGGGACTCATATATTTT.

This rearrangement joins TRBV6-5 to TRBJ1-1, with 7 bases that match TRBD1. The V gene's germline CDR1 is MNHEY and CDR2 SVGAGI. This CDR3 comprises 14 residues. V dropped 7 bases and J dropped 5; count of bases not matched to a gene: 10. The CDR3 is CASIRGRGGTEAFF. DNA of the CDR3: TGTGCCAGCATTAGGGGGCGCGGAGGGACTGAAGCTTTCTTT.

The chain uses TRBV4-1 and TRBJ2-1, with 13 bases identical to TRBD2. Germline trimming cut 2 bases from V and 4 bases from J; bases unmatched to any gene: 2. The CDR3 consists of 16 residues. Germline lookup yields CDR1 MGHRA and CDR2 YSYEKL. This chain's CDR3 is CASSQRTSGGYNEQFF. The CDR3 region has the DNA TGCGCCAGCAGCCAACGGACTAGCGGGGGATACAATGAGCAGTTCTTC.

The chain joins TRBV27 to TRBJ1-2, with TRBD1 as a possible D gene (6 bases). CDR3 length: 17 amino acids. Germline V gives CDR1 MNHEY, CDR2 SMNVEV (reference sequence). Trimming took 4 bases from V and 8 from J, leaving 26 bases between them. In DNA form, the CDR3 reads TGTGCCAGCAGTTCCCCGTCACGCGTTGGGGCCAGGGGAGGCTACACCTTC. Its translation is CASSSPSRVGARGGYTF.

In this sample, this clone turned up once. The CDR3 DNA sequence: TGTGCCAGCAGCCAAGAGTCATTCATGAACACTGAAGCTTTCTTT. As protein: CASSQESFMNTEAFF. The chain employs TRBV3-1 (or the pseudogene TRBV3-2) and TRBJ1-1; no reliable D call. This CDR3 has 15 amino acids. Per the germline V gene, CDR1 is LGHDT and CDR2 is YNNKEL (reference sequence). Trimming removed 0 bases at V and 0 bases at J, with 8 bases between.

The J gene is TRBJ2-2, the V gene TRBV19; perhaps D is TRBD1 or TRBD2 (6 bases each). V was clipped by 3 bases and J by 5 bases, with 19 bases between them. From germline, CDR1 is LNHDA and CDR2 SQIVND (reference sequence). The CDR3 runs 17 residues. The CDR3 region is CASSIGGGQGITGELFF. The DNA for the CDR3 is TGTGCCAGTAGTATCGGGGGCGGGCAGGGGATAACCGGGGAGCTGTTTTTT.

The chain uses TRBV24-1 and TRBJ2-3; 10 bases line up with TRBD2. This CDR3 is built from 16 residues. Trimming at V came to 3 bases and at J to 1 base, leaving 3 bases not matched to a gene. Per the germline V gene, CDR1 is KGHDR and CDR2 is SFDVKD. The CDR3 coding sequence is TGTGCCACCAGTGATGATAGCGGGGGGCGCACAGATACGCAGTATTTT. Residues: CATSDDSGGRTDTQYF.

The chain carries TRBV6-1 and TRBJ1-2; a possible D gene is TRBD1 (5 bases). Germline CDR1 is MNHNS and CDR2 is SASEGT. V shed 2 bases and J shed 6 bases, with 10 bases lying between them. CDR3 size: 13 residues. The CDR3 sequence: CASSEWGEDGYTF. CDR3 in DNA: TGTGCCAGCAGTGAATGGGGGGAGGATGGCTACACCTTC.

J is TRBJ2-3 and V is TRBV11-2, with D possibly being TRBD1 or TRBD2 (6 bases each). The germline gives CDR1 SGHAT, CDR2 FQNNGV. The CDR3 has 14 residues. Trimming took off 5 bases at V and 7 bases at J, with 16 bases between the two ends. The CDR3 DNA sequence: TGTGCCAGCAGCGCAATTAGGGGGAGGTATACGCAGTATTTT. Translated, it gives CASSAIRGRYTQYF.

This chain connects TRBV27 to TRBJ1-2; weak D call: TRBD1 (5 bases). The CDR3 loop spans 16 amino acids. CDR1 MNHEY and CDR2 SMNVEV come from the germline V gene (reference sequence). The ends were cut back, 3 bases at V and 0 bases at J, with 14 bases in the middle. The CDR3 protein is CASSFVEGNANYGYTF. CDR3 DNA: TGTGCCAGCAGTTTTGTGGAGGGGAATGCTAACTATGGCTACACCTTC.

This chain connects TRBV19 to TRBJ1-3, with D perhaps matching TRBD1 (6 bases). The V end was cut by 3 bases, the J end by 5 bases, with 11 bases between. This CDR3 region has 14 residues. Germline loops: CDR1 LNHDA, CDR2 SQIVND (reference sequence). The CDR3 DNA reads TGTGCCAGTAGTATTCCGGACAGCCGAAACACCATATATTTT. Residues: CASSIPDSRNTIYF.

The CDR3 sequence: CASSQTGGHSNQPQHF. The CDR3 region has the DNA TGTGCCAGCAGCCAAACGGGGGGGCATAGCAATCAGCCCCAGCATTTT. This chain joins TRBV5-5 and TRBJ1-5; the D gene is possibly TRBD1 (6 bases). Between the trimmed V and J ends, which lost 4 bases and 0 bases, there was a span of 14 bases. CDR3 length equals 16 residues. Germline V lookup: CDR1 SGHKS, CDR2 YYEKEE (reference sequence).

In DNA form, the CDR3 reads TGTGCCAGCAGTTTGAGCGGGAACACCGGGGAGCTGTTTTTT. It specifies CASSLSGNTGELFF. The chain uses TRBV28 and TRBJ2-2, with D maybe TRBD2 (5 bases). Between the trimmed V and J ends, which lost 3 bases and 1 base, there was a span of 6 bases. This CDR3 spans 14 amino acids. The germline V gene encodes CDR1 MDHEN and CDR2 SYDVKM.

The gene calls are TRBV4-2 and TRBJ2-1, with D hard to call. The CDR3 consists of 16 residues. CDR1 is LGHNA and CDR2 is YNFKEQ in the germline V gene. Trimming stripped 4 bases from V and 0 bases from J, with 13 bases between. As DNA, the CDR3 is TGTGCCAGCAGCCCGACTGCTCCCAACTCCTACAATGAGCAGTTCTTC. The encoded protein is CASSPTAPNSYNEQFF.

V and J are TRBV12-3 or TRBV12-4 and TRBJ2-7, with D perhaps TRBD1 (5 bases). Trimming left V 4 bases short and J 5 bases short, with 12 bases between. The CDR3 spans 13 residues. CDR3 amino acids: CASSSQGMDEQYF. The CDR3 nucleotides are TGTGCCAGCAGTTCCCAGGGAATGGACGAGCAGTACTTC.

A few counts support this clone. Written as DNA, the CDR3 is TGTGCCAGCAGTCCTCCTTACAATGAGCAGTTCTTC. It translates to CASSPPYNEQFF. The rearrangement uses TRBV28 and TRBJ2-1; D is unclear. The length of the CDR3 is 12 residues. The germline V gene encodes CDR1 MDHEN and CDR2 SYDVKM. Trimming cost V 5 bases and J 4 bases, with 6 bases left between them.

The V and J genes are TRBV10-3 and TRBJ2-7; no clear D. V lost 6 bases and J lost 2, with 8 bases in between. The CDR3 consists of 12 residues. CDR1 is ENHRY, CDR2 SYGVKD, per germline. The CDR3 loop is CAISNRAYEQYF. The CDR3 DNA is TGTGCCATCAGCAATAGGGCCTACGAGCAGTACTTC.